These 8 T cell receptor beta chains came from one sample sequenced in a study of Ad26.COV2.S vaccination and SARS-CoV-2 variants. Sequencing was performed with immunoSEQ multiplex PCR; in TCRdb, only in-frame clones are kept and a portion is missing. The table records roughly 270,000 clones, around 87% of them present only once. The treatment denotes: around 19 received Ad26.COV2.S at low or high dose, single or two shots; several received placebo; per-sample allocation not given. The samples date from day 63 after the first vaccine or placebo injection. The source was peripheral blood, collected in a trial of Ad26.COV2.S vaccine versus placebo. These receptors came from a person between 18 and 59 years old who received the Ad26.COV2.S COVID-19 vaccine or a placebo.

This chain links TRBV30 with TRBJ1-1; D is unresolved. This CDR3 is 14 amino acids long. The V gene's germline CDR1 is GTSNPN and CDR2 SVGIG (reference sequence). V was trimmed by 0 bases and J by 1 base, leaving 9 bases between them. Here the CDR3 DNA reads TGTGCCTGGAGTGTACATGCCCGGAACACTGAAGCTTTCTTT. Protein sequence: CAWSVHARNTEAFF. The complete variable domain, with remaining parts taken from reference TRBV30 and TRBJ1-1, reads SQTIHQWPATLVQPVGSPLSLECTVEGTSNPNLYWYRQAAGRGLQLLFYSVGIGQISSEVPQNLSASRPQDRQFILSSKKLLLSDSGFYLCAWSVHARNTEAFFGQGTRLTVV.

V is TRBV30 and J is TRBJ1-2, with 9 bases aligning to TRBD1. Trimming removed 1 base from V and 8 bases from J; junction bases left unmatched: 11. The germline gives CDR1 GTSNPN, CDR2 SVGIG (reference sequence). The CDR3 totals 15 residues. CDR3 nucleotide sequence: TGTGCCTGGAGTGCCAACAGGGGGCGCTTGGACGGCTACACCTTC. It is translated as CAWSANRGRLDGYTF.

This chain connects TRBV10-3 to TRBJ1-1, with TRBD1 as a possible D gene (5 bases). CDR1 and CDR2 from the germline V gene are ENHRY and SYGVKD. V was clipped by 0 bases and J by 3 bases, with 11 bases between them. The CDR3 is 15 residues long. The CDR3 loop reads CAISESVRQYTEAFF. Here the CDR3 DNA reads TGTGCCATCAGTGAGTCGGTAAGACAGTACACTGAAGCTTTCTTT.

This clone appeared a single time. The chain links TRBV21-1 to TRBJ2-2; the tabulated D call, TRBD2, remains unverified against the DNA. TRBV21-1 is a documented pseudogene. The CDR3 loop spans 16 amino acids. CDR3 coding DNA: TGTGCCAGCAGCGGGCGGACTAGCGGGAGATCCGGGGAGCTGTTTTTT. As protein: CASSGRTSGRSGELFF.

This chain connects TRBV30 to TRBJ2-3; 12 bases map to TRBD1. The CDR3 extends over 16 amino acids. V was clipped by 0 bases and J by 6 bases; unmatched bases: 7. Per germline, CDR1 GTSNPN and CDR2 SVGIG (reference sequence). The CDR3 sequence: CAWSVLGQGARDTQYF. DNA for the CDR3: TGTGCCTGGAGTGTACTGGGACAGGGGGCGAGGGATACGCAGTATTTT.

Worth noting for this clone: Within the sample, other DNA sequences also encode this same CDR3. The chain has TRBV5-1 and TRBJ2-5; D unresolved. Germline V gives CDR1 SGHRS, CDR2 YFSETQ. CDR3 length equals 11 residues. Trimming shortened V by 2 bases and J by 3 bases, and 2 bases separated the two germline ends. In DNA form, the CDR3 reads TGCGCCAGCAGCTTAGAAGAGACCCAGTACTTC. This translates into CASSLEETQYF.

The gene calls are TRBV18 and TRBJ2-7, with 8 bases identical to TRBD1. Germline values: CDR1 KGHSH, CDR2 LQKENI. The V gene end was trimmed by 3 bases and the J gene end by 3 bases; junction bases not matched to a gene: 7. This CDR3 contains 15 residues. The CDR3 loop reads CASSPDLDRVYEQYF. In DNA, the CDR3 is TGTGCCAGCTCACCTGACTTGGACAGGGTCTACGAGCAGTACTTC.

This rearrangement joins TRBV27 to TRBJ1-6, with D unresolved. The germline CDR1 and CDR2 sequences are MNHEY and SMNVEV (reference sequence). CDR3 length equals 14 residues. V was clipped by 0 bases and J by 7 bases, with 7 bases between them. The CDR3 DNA is TGTGCCAGCAGTTTATCGAGAGGGAATTCACCCCTCCACTTT. Its protein product is CASSLSRGNSPLHF.